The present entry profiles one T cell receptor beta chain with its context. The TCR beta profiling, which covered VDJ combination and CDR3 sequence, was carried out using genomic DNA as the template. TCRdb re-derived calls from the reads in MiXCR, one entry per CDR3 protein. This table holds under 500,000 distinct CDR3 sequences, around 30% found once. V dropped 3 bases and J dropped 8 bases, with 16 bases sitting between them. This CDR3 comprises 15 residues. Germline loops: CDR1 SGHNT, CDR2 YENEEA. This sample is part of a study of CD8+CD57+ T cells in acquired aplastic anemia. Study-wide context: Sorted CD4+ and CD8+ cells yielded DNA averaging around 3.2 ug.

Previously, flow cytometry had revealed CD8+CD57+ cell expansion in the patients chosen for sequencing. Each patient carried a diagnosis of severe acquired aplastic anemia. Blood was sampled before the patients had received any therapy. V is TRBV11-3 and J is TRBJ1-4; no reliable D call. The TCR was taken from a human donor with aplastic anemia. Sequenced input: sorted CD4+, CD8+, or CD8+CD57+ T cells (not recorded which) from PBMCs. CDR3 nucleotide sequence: TGTGCCAGCAGCTTGACCCCGGATCCTCGGGAAAAACTGTTTTTT. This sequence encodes CASSLTPDPREKLFF.